The 22 T cell receptor beta chains in this list originate from one sample, sequenced in a study of CD8 T cells in ankylosing spondylitis. Via MiXCR, TCRdb re-called the 5' RACE reads, giving one row per CDR3 protein. The sample includes about 360,000 distinct CDR3 sequences, approximately 22% of them seen just once. Material: blood, either unsorted or a sorted T cell fraction (not recorded which). These TCRs come from a male donor with ankylosing spondylitis or in good health (not recorded which).

This sequence joins TRBV6-1 and TRBJ2-1; TRBD2 matches 7 bases. CDR1 and CDR2 from the germline V gene are MNHNS and SASEGT. Trimming removed 4 bases from V and 2 bases from J; junction bases left unmatched: 8. CDR3 length: 16 amino acids. As DNA, the CDR3 is TGTGCCAGCAGTGCTTGGGGGGAGGGACCCTACAATGAGCAGTTCTTC. This encodes CASSAWGEGPYNEQFF.

This clonotype showed up just a few times. This sequence joins TRBV21-1 and TRBJ2-3; the table gives TRBD1 as D, unverified against the DNA. TRBV21-1 is flagged as a pseudogene. This CDR3 spans 14 amino acids. The DNA of the CDR3 is TGTGCCAGCAGCAACAGTTGGGGGGTAGATACGCAGTATTTT. It is translated as CASSNSWGVDTQYF.

The CDR3 region is CASSVTAYEQYF. The CDR3 DNA is TGTGCCAGCAGTGTCACGGCCTACGAGCAGTACTTC. The chain joins TRBV12-3 or TRBV12-4 to TRBJ2-7, with D unclear. The CDR3 has 12 residues. V was cut by 5 bases and J by 2 bases, with 7 bases left in between.

The chain joins TRBV4-1 to TRBJ2-5; weak D call: TRBD2 (6 bases). V dropped 6 bases and J dropped 3 bases, with 20 bases sitting between them. CDR3 length: 16 amino acids. Germline CDR1 is MGHRA and CDR2 is YSYEKL. The CDR3 DNA sequence: TGCGCCAGCAGACAGGTCGGGGGAACTAACAAAGAGACCCAGTACTTC. Its protein is CASRQVGGTNKETQYF.

This clonotype showed up just a few times. This chain connects TRBV20-1 to TRBJ2-7, with D perhaps TRBD1 (5 bases). The germline V and J ends were trimmed by 3 bases and 0 bases, with 9 bases remaining between them. This CDR3 region has 13 residues. From germline, CDR1 is DFQATT and CDR2 SNEGSKA (reference sequence). CDR3 DNA sequence: TGCAGTGCTAGTGACAGCCTCTCCTACGAGCAGTACTTC. Encoded protein: CSASDSLSYEQYF.

This clonotype was seen more than once but under ten times. The genes are TRBV28 and TRBJ2-5; maybe TRBD2 (6 bases). CDR1 and CDR2 from the germline V gene are MDHEN and SYDVKM. The CDR3 is made up of 18 amino acids. V lost 4 bases to trimming and J lost 4 bases, with 25 bases between them. CDR3 loop: CASSSTAAGGMLGETQYF. CDR3 in DNA: TGTGCCAGCAGTTCCACCGCCGCGGGCGGGATGTTAGGAGAGACCCAGTACTTC.

CDR3 nucleotides: TGTGCCAGCAGTCGACTAGCGGGGGGGCGCTACGAGCAGTACTTC. It encodes CASSRLAGGRYEQYF. V and J are TRBV27 and TRBJ2-7, with 14 bases fitting TRBD2. The trim removed 5 bases at V and 3 bases at J, leaving 3 bases unmatched. The CDR3 length is 15 residues. Germline CDR1 and CDR2: MNHEY and SMNVEV (reference sequence).

The genes are TRBV6-2 or TRBV6-3 and TRBJ1-1; D is undetermined. Germline V gene data show CDR1 as MNHEY and CDR2 as SVGEGT. This CDR3 spans 14 amino acids. V was cut by 3 bases and J by 2 bases, with 10 bases left in between. The CDR3 bases are TGTGCCAGCAGTTATGGGGTGACCAACACTGAAGCTTTCTTT. Amino acid sequence: CASSYGVTNTEAFF.

The chain carries TRBV12-3 or TRBV12-4 and TRBJ2-1; the D gene is possibly TRBD2 (5 bases). This CDR3 is built from 15 residues. V was clipped by 1 base and J by 8 bases, with 15 bases between them. For the CDR3, the DNA is TGTGCCAGCAGTTTAGAGATGCGGGCCGGGGATGAGCAGTTCTTC. Amino acids: CASSLEMRAGDEQFF.

This clonotype was seen only once. This rearrangement joins TRBV10-1 to TRBJ2-2; the D gene is possibly TRBD2 (5 bases). V was pared by 0 bases and J by 6 bases, with 11 bases between. CDR3 length: 15 amino acids. CDR1 is WNHNN and CDR2 is SYGVQD in the germline V gene (reference sequence). Written as DNA, the CDR3 is TGCGCCAGCAGTGAGTCTAGCGCAGAGGCCGGGGAGCTGTTTTTT. It codes for CASSESSAEAGELFF.

The rearrangement links TRBV13 to TRBJ2-5; D possibly corresponds to TRBD2 (6 bases). This CDR3 comprises 16 residues. Germline V lookup: CDR1 PRHDT, CDR2 FYEKMQ (reference sequence). Trimming took 3 bases from V and 2 from J, leaving 16 bases between them. The CDR3 DNA is TGTGCCAGCAGCTTGGCCGGGGGAGTGGATCAAGAGACCCAGTACTTC. This encodes CASSLAGGVDQETQYF.

This clonotype was counted between two and nine times. This chain uses TRBV12-3 or TRBV12-4 with TRBJ2-5; TRBD2 matches at 7 bases. V was pared by 4 bases and J by 3 bases, with 8 bases of the junction left unmatched. The CDR3 runs to 15 residues. The CDR3 region is CASSSPGTSEETQYF. CDR3 sequence (DNA): TGTGCCAGCAGTTCCCCCGGTACTAGCGAAGAGACCCAGTACTTC.

V is TRBV29-1 and J is TRBJ2-1; 7 nucleotides match TRBD2. Germline CDR1 and CDR2: SQVTM and ANQGSEA. The CDR3 consists of 14 residues. After removal of 3 bases from V and 4 bases from J, the junction contained 6 bases not matched to a gene. The CDR3 reads CSVDYRGEYNEQFF. CDR3 sequence (DNA): TGCAGCGTTGATTACCGGGGGGAATACAATGAGCAGTTCTTC.

The V gene is TRBV24-1, the J gene TRBJ2-1; D is undetermined. Germline V gives CDR1 KGHDR, CDR2 SFDVKD. With 2 bases removed from V and 8 bases from J, the gap between germline ends came to 6 bases. The length of the CDR3 is 12 residues. The CDR3 nucleotides read TGTGCCACCAGTGATTCTAGGGATGAGCAGTTCTTC. Translated, it gives CATSDSRDEQFF.

The chain combines TRBV5-6 with TRBJ1-5; D remains ambiguous. The CDR3 runs 13 residues. Germline V lookup: CDR1 SGHDT, CDR2 YYEEEE. Deletions cut 2 bases from V and 2 bases from J, with 5 bases between. The CDR3 region is CASSFQGNQPQHF. Written as DNA, the CDR3 is TGTGCCAGCAGCTTTCAAGGCAATCAGCCCCAGCATTTT.

The J gene is TRBJ2-3, the V gene TRBV20-1; TRBD1 matches at 9 bases. The germline V gene encodes CDR1 DFQATT and CDR2 SNEGSKA (reference sequence). The CDR3 has 16 amino acids. Trimming removed 0 bases from V and 5 bases from J; junction bases left unmatched: 9. CDR3 nucleotide sequence: TGCAGTGCTAGAGACTGGACAGGGGCTATAGTAGATACGCAGTATTTT. It is translated as CSARDWTGAIVDTQYF.

This clonotype was recorded once. The gene calls are TRBV7-8 and TRBJ2-3; the D gene is possibly TRBD2 (5 bases). The CDR3 is 16 amino acids. CDR1 and CDR2 (germline): SGHVS, FQNEAQ. Between the trimmed V and J ends, which lost 1 base and 4 bases, there was a span of 15 bases. The CDR3 nucleotides are TGTGCCAGCAGCTTAGAAGGGCTAGCAGTGGCAGATACGCAGTATTTT. This encodes CASSLEGLAVADTQYF.

This clonotype was counted many times. The CDR3 loop reads CASRPGQGSYNEQFF. For the CDR3, the DNA is TGTGCCAGCAGACCCGGACAGGGCTCCTACAATGAGCAGTTCTTC. The chain recombines TRBV3-1 with TRBJ2-1; 8 bases fit TRBD1. With 6 bases clipped from V and 0 bases from J, the junction kept 4 bases outside the gene matches. Germline V gives CDR1 LGHDT, CDR2 YNNKEL (reference sequence). The CDR3 totals 15 residues.

The rearrangement uses TRBV7-2 and TRBJ2-7, with 7 bases matching TRBD2. This CDR3 comprises 16 residues. V lost 4 bases, J lost 2 bases, and 11 bases stayed unmatched. Germline loops: CDR1 SGHTA, CDR2 FQGNSA. The CDR3 protein is CASSSPVRGTTYEQYF. CDR3 in DNA: TGTGCCAGCAGCTCCCCGGTGCGGGGGACCACCTACGAGCAGTACTTC.

A few counts support this clonotype. The CDR3 DNA follows: TGTGCCAGCGAGGGGGATGAGCAGTTCTTC. It is translated as CASEGDEQFF. The chain employs TRBV6-6 and TRBJ2-1; possible D gene TRBD1, 6 bases. The CDR3 is 10 residues long. V was clipped by 8 bases and J by 8 bases, with 7 bases between them. Germline CDR1 is MNHNY and CDR2 is SVGAGI (reference sequence).

This clonotype turned up a few times. V usage is TRBV27 and J usage is TRBJ2-6; D may correspond to TRBD1 or TRBD2 (7 bases each). The V and J ends lost 5 bases and 0 bases respectively, with 14 bases between them. Per the germline V gene, CDR1 is MNHEY and CDR2 is SMNVEV (reference sequence). The CDR3 loop spans 17 amino acids. The CDR3 loop reads CASSPQGGDSGANVLTF. The DNA of the CDR3 is TGTGCCAGCAGTCCCCAGGGGGGGGACTCTGGGGCCAACGTCCTGACTTTC.

The J gene is TRBJ2-3, the V gene TRBV7-8; 8 bases match TRBD2. Germline-derived CDR1 and CDR2 are SGHVS and FQNEAQ. This CDR3 has 16 residues. The ends lost 1 base at V and 6 bases at J; junction bases unmatched: 9. CDR3 in amino acids: CASSLERSGGADTQYF. The CDR3 nucleotides are TGTGCCAGCAGCTTAGAGCGGAGCGGGGGCGCGGATACGCAGTATTTT.